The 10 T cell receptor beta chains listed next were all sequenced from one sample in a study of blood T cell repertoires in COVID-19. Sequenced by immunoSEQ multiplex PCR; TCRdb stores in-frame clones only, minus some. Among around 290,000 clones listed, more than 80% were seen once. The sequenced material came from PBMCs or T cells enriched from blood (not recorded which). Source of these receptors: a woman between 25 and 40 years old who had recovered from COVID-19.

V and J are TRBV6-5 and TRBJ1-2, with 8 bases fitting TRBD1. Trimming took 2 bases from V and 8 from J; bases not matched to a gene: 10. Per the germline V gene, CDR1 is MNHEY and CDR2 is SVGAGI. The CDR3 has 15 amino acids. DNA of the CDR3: TGTGCCAGCAGTTACCAGGACAGGGCGCAAGGAGGCTACACCTTC. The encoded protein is CASSYQDRAQGGYTF.

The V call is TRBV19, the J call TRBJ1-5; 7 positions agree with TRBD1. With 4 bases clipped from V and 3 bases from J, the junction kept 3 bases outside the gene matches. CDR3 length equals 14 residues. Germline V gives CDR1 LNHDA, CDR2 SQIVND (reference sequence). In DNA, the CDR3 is TGTGCCAGTAGTAGGGGACAGCCCAATCAGCCCCAGCATTTT. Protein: CASSRGQPNQPQHF.

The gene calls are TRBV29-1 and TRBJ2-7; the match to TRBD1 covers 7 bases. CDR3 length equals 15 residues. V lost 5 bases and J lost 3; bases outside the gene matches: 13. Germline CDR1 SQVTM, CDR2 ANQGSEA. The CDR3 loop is CSVKQGWSGDYEQYF. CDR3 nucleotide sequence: TGCAGCGTTAAACAGGGGTGGAGTGGGGACTACGAGCAGTACTTC.

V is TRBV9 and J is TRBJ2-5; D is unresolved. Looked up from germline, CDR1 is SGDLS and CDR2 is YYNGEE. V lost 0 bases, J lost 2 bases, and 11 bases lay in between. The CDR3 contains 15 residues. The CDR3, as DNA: TGTGCCAGCAGCGTAGATCTAGGTGGGCAAGAGACCCAGTACTTC. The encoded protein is CASSVDLGGQETQYF.

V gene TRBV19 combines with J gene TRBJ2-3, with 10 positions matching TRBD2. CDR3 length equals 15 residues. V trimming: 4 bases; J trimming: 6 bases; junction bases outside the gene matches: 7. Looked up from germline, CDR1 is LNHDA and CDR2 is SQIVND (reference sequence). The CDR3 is CASSTAGGLSDTQYF. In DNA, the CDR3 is TGTGCCAGTAGTACAGCGGGAGGGCTCTCGGATACGCAGTATTTT. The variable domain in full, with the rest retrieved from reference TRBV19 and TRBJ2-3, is DGGITQSPKYLFRKEGQNVTLSCEQNLNHDAMYWYRQDPGQGLRLIYYSQIVNDFQKGDIAEGYSVSREKKESFPLTVTSAQKNPTAFYLCASSTAGGLSDTQYFGPGTRLTVL.

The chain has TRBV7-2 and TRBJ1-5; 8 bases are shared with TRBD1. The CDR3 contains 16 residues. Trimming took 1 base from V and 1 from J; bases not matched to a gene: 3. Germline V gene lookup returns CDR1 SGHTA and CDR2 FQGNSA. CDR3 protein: CASSLVRTGSNQPQHF. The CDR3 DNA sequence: TGTGCCAGCAGCTTAGTGAGGACAGGGAGCAATCAGCCCCAGCATTTT. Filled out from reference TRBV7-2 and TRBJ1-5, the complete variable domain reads GAGVSQSPSNKVTEKGKDVELRCDPISGHTALYWYRQSLGQGLEFLIYFQGNSAPDKSGLPSDRFSAERTGGSVSTLTIQRTQQEDSAVYLCASSLVRTGSNQPQHFGDGTRLSIL.

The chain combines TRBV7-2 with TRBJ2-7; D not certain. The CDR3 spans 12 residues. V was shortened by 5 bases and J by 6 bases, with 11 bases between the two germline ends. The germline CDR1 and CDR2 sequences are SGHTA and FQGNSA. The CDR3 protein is CASSVTGGEQYF. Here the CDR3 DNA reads TGTGCCAGCAGCGTAACGGGTGGCGAGCAGTACTTC.

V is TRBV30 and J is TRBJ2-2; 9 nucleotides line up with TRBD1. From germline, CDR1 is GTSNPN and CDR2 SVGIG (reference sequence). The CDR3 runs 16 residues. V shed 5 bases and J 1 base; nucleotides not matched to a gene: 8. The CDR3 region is CAWQDRDRVNTGELFF. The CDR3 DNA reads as TGTGCCTGGCAGGACCGGGACAGGGTGAACACCGGGGAGCTGTTTTTT. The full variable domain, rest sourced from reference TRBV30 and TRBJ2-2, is SQTIHQWPATLVQPVGSPLSLECTVEGTSNPNLYWYRQAAGRGLQLLFYSVGIGQISSEVPQNLSASRPQDRQFILSSKKLLLSDSGFYLCAWQDRDRVNTGELFFGEGSRLTVL.

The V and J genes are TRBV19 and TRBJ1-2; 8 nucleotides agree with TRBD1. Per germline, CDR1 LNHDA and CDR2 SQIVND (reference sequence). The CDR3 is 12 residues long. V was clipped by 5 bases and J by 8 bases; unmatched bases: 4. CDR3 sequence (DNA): TGTGCCAGTAGTTGGACAGGGTGGGGCTACACCTTC. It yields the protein CASSWTGWGYTF.

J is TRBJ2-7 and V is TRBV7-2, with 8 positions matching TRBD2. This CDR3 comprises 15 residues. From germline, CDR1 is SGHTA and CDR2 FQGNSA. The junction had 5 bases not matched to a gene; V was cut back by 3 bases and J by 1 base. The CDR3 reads CASSLGLVRSYEQYF. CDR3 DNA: TGTGCCAGCAGCTTGGGACTAGTAAGGTCCTACGAGCAGTACTTC.